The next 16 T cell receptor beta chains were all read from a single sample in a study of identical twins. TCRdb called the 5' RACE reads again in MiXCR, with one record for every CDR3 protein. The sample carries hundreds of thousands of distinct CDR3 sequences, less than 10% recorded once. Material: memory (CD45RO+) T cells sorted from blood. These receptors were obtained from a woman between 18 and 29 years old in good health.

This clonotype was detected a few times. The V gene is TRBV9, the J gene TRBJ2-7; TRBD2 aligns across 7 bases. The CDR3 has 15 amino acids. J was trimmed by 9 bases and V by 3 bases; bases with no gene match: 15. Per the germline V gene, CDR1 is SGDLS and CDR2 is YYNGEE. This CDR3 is CASSAGAVGREGQYF. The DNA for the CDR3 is TGTGCCAGCAGCGCCGGGGCTGTCGGCAGGGAGGGGCAGTACTTC.

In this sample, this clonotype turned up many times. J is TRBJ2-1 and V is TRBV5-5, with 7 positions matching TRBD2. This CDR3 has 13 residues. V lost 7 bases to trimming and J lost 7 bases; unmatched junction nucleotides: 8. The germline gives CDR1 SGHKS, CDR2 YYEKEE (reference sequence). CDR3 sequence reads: CASFPLGGNEQFF. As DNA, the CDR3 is TGTGCCAGCTTCCCGTTGGGAGGGAATGAGCAGTTCTTC.

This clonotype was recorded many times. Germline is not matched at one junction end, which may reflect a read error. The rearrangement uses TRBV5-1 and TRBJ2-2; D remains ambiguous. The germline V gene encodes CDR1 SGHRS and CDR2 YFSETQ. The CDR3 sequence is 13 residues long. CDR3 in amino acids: CASSFGNTGELFF. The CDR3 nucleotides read TGTGCCAGCAGTTTTGGGAACACCGGGGAGCTGTTTTTT.

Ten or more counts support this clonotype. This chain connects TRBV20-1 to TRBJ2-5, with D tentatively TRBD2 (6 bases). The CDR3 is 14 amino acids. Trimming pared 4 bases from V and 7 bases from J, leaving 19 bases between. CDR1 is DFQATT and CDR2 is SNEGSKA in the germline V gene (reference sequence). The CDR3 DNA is TGCAGTGCTAAGAGATTTACCGGGGGACCGACCCAGTACTTC. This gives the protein CSAKRFTGGPTQYF.

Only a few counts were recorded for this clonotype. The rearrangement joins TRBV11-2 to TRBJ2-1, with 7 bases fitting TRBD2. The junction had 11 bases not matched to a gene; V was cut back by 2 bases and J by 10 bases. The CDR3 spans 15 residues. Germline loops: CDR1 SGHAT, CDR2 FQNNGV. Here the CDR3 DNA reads TGTGCCAGCAGCTTAATTCAATTTCGGGGACTAGAGCAGTTCTTC. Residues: CASSLIQFRGLEQFF.

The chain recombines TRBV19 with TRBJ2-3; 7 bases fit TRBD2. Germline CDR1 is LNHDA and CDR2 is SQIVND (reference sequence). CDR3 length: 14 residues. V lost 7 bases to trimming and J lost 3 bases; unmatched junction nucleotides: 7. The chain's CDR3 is CASNSAGETDTQYF. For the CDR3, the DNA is TGTGCCAGTAATTCGGCGGGAGAAACAGATACGCAGTATTTT.

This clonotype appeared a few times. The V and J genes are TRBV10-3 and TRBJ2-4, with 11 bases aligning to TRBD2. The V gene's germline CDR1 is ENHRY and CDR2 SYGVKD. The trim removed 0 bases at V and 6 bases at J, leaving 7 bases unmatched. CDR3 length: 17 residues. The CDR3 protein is CAISESILAGGLNIQYF. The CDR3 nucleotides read TGTGCCATCAGTGAGTCGATCCTAGCGGGGGGCCTAAACATTCAGTACTTC.

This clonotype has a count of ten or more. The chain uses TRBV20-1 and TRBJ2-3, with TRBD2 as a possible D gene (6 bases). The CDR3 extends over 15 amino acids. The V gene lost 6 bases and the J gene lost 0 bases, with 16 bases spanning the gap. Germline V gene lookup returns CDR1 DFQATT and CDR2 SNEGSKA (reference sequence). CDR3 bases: TGCAGTGCCCCCCCTAGCGACTCTAGCACAGATACGCAGTATTTT. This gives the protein CSAPPSDSSTDTQYF.

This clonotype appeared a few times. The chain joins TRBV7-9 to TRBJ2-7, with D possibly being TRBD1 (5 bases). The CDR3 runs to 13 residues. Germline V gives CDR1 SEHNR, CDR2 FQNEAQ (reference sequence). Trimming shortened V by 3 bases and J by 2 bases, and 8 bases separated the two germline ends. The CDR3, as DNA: TGTGCCAGCAGCTTTAACAGGCCCTACGAGCAGTACTTC. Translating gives CASSFNRPYEQYF. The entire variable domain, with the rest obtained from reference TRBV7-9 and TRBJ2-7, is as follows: DTGVSQNPRHKITKRGQNVTFRCDPISEHNRLYWYRQTLGQGPEFLTYFQNEAQLEKSRLLSDRFSAERPKGSFSTLEIQRTEQGDSAMYLCASSFNRPYEQYFGPGTRLTVT.

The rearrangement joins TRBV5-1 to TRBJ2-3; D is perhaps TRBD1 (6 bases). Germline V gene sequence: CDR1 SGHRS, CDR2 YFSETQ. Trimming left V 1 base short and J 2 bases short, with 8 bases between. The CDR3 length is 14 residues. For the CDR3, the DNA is TGCGCCAGCAGCTTGTACAGGGACACAGATACGCAGTATTTT. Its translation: CASSLYRDTDTQYF.

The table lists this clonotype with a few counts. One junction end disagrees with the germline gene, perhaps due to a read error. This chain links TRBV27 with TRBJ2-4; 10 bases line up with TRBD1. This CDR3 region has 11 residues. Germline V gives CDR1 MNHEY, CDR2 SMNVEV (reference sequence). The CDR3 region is CASSFGDRGNF. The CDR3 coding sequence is TGTGCCAGCAGTTTTGGGGACAGGGGTAACTTC.

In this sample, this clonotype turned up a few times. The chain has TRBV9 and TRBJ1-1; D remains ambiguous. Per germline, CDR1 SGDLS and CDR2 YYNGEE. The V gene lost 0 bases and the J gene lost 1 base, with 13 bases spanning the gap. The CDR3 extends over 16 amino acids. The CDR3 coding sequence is TGTGCCAGCAGCGTAGAGAATCAGGTCGCGAACACTGAAGCTTTCTTT. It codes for CASSVENQVANTEAFF.

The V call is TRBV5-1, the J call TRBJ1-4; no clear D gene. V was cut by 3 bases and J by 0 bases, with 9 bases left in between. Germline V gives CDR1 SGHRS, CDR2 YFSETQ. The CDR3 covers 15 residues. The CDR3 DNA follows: TGCGCCAGCAGCTACCAGGAACCAACTAATGAAAAACTGTTTTTT. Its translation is CASSYQEPTNEKLFF.

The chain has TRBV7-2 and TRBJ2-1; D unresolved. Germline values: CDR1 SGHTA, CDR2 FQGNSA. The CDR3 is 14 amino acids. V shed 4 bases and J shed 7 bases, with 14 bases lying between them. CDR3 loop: CASSSAVLLNEQFF. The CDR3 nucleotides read TGTGCCAGCAGCTCGGCCGTACTATTGAATGAGCAGTTCTTC.

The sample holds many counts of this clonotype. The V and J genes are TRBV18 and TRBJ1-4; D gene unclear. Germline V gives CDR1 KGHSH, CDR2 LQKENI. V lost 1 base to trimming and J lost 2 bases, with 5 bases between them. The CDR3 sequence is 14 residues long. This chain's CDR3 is CASSPQATNEKLFF. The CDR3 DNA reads TGTGCCAGCTCACCACAGGCGACTAATGAAAAACTGTTTTTT. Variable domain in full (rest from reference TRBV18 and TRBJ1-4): NAGVMQNPRHLVRRRGQEARLRCSPMKGHSHVYWYRQLPEEGLKFMVYLQKENIIDESGMPKERFSAEFPKEGPSILRIQQVVRGDSAAYFCASSPQATNEKLFFGSGTQLSVL.

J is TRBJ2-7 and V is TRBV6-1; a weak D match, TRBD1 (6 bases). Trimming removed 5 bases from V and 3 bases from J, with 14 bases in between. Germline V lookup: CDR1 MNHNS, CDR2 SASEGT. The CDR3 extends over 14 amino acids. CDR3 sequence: CASSRNRELYEQYF. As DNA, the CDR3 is TGTGCCAGCAGTAGAAACAGGGAACTCTACGAGCAGTACTTC.